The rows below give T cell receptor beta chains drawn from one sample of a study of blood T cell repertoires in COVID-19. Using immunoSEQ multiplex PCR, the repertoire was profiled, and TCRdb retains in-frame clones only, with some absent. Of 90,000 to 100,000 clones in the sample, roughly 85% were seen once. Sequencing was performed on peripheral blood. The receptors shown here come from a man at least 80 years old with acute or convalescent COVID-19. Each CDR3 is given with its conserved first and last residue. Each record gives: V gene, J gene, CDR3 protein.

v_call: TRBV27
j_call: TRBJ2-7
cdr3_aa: CASRSTGTSGESYEQYF

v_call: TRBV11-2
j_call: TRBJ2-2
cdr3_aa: CASSLGQGNTGELFF

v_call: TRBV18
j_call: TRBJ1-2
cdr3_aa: CASSPSTDYGYTF

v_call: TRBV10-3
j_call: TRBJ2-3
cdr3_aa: CAISLLADTDTQYF

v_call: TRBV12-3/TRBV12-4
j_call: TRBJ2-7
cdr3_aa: CASTPGTAYEQYF

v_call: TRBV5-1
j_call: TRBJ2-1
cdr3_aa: CASSFGTGDNEQFF

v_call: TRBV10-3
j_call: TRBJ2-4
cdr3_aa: CAISDRDTKNIQYF

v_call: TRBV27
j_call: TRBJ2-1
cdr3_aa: CASIGTIYNEQFF

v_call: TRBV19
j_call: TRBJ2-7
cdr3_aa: CASSIGQKSYEQYF

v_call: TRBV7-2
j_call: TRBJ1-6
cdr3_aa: CASSLPDRRYNSPLHF

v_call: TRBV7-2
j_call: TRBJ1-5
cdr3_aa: CASSARGGDQPQHF

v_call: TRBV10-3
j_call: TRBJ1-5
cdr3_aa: CAIIPRGRGQPQHF

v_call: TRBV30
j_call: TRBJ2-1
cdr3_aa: CAWSVVAGPVYEQFF

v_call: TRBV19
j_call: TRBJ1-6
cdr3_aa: CASSTLAAPNSPLHF

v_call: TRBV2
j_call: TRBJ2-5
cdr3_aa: CASSTGEETQYF

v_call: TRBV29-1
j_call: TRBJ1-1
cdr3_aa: CSSTVQDPTEAFF

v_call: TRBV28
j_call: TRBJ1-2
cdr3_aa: CASSAGQGYGYTF

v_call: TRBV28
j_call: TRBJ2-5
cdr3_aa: CASSLPGAAGGGETQYF

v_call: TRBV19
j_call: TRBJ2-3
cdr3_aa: CASRPRGTGGTDTQYF

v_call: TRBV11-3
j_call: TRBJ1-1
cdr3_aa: CASKGAAEAFF

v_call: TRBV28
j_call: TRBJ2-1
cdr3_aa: CASSTSGRAPSYEQFF

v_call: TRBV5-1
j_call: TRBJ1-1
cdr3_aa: CASSGRPTGLDTEAFF

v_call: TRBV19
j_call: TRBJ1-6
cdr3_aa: CASSPQGAYNSPLHF

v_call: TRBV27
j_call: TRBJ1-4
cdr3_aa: CASSRLTGGSGEKLFF

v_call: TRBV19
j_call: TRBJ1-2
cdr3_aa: CASSILPGRNYGYTF

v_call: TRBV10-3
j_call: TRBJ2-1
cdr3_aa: CAISLRPGLAGDEQFF

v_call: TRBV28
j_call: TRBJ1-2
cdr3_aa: CASRLANYGYTF

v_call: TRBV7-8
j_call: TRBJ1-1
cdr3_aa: CASSKIQGPSPEAFF

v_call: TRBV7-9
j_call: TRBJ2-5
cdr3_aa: CASSFLRQLAGVGQETQYF

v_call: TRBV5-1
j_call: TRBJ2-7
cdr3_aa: CASSPLPGQGYEQYF

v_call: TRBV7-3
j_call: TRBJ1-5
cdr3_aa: CASSRDRGQPQHF